This TCR beta chain was recorded in a study of cytomegalovirus exposure and HLA in healthy donors (dated by TCRdb to 2015 to 2018). A note on the overall study: An earlier analysis of some 600 of the donors reported about 280 Gb of sequence data and 95 million to 140 million unique TCR beta sequences obtained from around 190 million T cells. An early release that covered about 600 HLA-typed donors contained approximately 300 gigabases of sequencing data and some 87 million unique TCR sequences. Among the approximately 430 genotyped donors, approximately 77% belonged to the genetic ancestry cluster associated with self-reported Caucasian donors. The study aimed to test whether cataloging public T cell receptors could reveal signatures of past pathogen exposure. The study used immunosequencing to profile the T cell repertoires of 666 subjects and linked those repertoires to cytomegalovirus serostatus. In addition to the first cohort of 666 subjects, a separate validation cohort of approximately 120 different subjects was used. To predict cytomegalovirus infection status, the study brought together high-throughput TCR immunosequencing, statistical association of individual TCRs with disease status, and machine learning. In a later analysis, previously published TCR beta repertoires from more than 500 donors were re-analyzed and high-resolution HLA genotyping was added so that TCR occurrence patterns could be studied. The later analysis used no new phenotypic data to find candidate immune exposures, relying instead on TCR beta sequences and their occurrence across donors. An earlier analysis of several hundred of the donors applied high-throughput TCR beta sequencing to assess whether each TCR beta V gene segment acted as functional or pseudogenic. Donor age, sex, ethnicity and CMV serostatus were collected together with the repertoire data. Genome-wide SNP genotypes for about 65% of the roughly 670 donors were used in a later genetic analysis, which treated that subset as a discovery cohort. Every repertoire in the discovery cohort had been generated on one and the same sequencing platform. Class I and class II HLA loci were covered by the typing at four-digit resolution. Typing coverage differed by locus: A, B, C, DRB1 and DQB1 were typed in roughly 620-640 donors, DQA1 in 500 to 550, DPA1 in nearly 610, and DPB1 in 450 to 480. Because of strong linkage in the cohort, roughly five DR-DQ haplotypes were treated as single units for association and clustering. Across some 400 genotyped donors of the cohort, an average of about 250,000 unique TCR beta nucleotide sequences per donor were sequenced, and around 19% of those sequences were non-productive. Results the study describes overall, beyond this receptor: In a later analysis, HLA-associated TCR beta chains were found to be more clonally expanded and to have lower generation probabilities than equally common non-associated chains. Specific HLA alleles were associated with 15,000 to 20,000 TCR beta sequences at a false discovery rate of 0.05 in a later analysis. While some public TCRs were present in many individuals, most TCR sequences turned up only very rarely across donors. In an earlier analysis of around 500 of the donors, most TCR beta V segments appeared in productive rearrangements about 90% or about 30% of the time, broadly matching IMGT annotations. In a later genetic analysis, a missense DCLRE1C variant was associated with V-gene and J-gene trimming of TCR beta chains, and the association was replicated in an independent cohort. Assigning TCR associations to individual alleles was difficult when HLA alleles, especially DR and DQ, strongly co-occurred. The classifier was reported to diagnose cytomegalovirus status with high specificity and sensitivity in both the original cohort and the validation cohort. The presence/absence analyses assumed that sequencing depth was roughly uniform across donors, and that assumption may not be true. In a later analysis, several top co-occurrence clusters were reported to appear linked to parvovirus B19, influenza, CMV and Epstein-Barr virus. The authors suggested that the approach could potentially be generalized to other disease states and immunological phenotypes. The only immune exposure information available for the cohort was CMV serostatus. In a later genetic analysis, fewer N-insertions in productive TCRs were reported among donors in an Asian-associated ancestry cluster than the roughly 700-donor mean. A cluster of highly shared sequence variants was judged likely to represent a technical artifact of the sequencing pipeline. Linkage disequilibrium might explain the correlated functional status among segregating V segments, but an unknown experimental factor could not be ruled out. Three of the identified cytomegalovirus-associated TCR beta chains were confirmed in vitro to be specific for cytomegalovirus antigens. Because HLA typing was missing for some donors at each locus, association tests included only the typed subset. The study listed over 150 TCR beta chains as associated with cytomegalovirus. A further reported finding was that TCR beta sequences accurately predicted the HLA-A and HLA-B alleles for most subjects in the first cohort. This cohort had only TCR beta chains sequenced, and the lack of alpha or paired-chain data limited which features could be detected. Most CMV-associated TCR beta chains appeared to be HLA-restricted in a later analysis, and the HLA associations seemed to be driven largely by CMV exposure. Because counts were too low, roughly 16 rarely observed V segments, including chromosome 9 orphons, were excluded from the earlier analysis of 500 to 700 of the donors. According to a later analysis, TCR association rates differed among HLA loci, with DRB1 alleles showing the most associated TCRs and HLA-C alleles showing the fewest. Some IMGT-functional V segments, including TRBV6-2 and TRBV6-3, could not be distinguished by the 87-base-pair reads and were therefore excluded.

CDR1 and CDR2, looked up from the germline V gene (reference sequence), are SGHNT and YYREEE. For this chain, trimming is 0 bases at the V end and 6 bases at the J end, and the number of junction bases without a gene match is 5. From the cysteine through the phenylalanine, the CDR3 covers 16 amino acids. The CDR3 DNA has 48 bases and is translated from base 1. The cohort was made up of under 800 healthy bone marrow donors. At the time of sampling, every cohort member was nominally healthy, though immune exposures that went unrecorded were likely present. The donor tested CMV seropositive and was one of the 289 seropositive cohort members. Every donor gave a peripheral blood sample, and the peripheral blood mononuclear cells from that sample were used for TCR beta sequencing. Genomic DNA extraction from the blood cell samples was performed with the Qiagen DNeasy Blood Extraction Kit. On this clone itself: Which antigen it targets is not known. The record has no base qualities; no much larger clone is one base away.

Library preparation was by the immunoSEQ multiplex PCR assay. For the multiplex PCR, a mixture combining 60 forward primers for TCR Vbeta segments and 13 reverse primers for TCR Jbeta segments was used. A multiplex PCR assay on genomic DNA amplified the CDR3 region of rearranged TCR beta genes. Amplified TCR beta libraries were sequenced as 87-base-pair reads on the Illumina HiSeq System. Per the authors' processing: A later analysis tallied 80 million to 95 million unique TCR beta chains across the 666 repertoires, and about 12 million of those chains were shared by two or more donors. Raw reads were error-corrected and collapsed into unique sequences with a nearest-neighbor algorithm that merged closely related sequences to remove PCR and sequencing errors. To assign V, D and J gene segments, CDR3 sequences were aligned to IMGT reference sequences. For a sequence to be retained, a match of at least six nucleotides was required to both a V gene segment and a J gene segment. A rearrangement counted as productive if the CDR3 had no stop codons and remained in frame with V and J, and every other rearrangement counted as non-productive. Following IMGT convention, CDR3 was defined as the stretch from the second conserved V-encoded cysteine to the conserved J-encoded phenylalanine. Sequences without an unambiguous match to a single V gene segment were excluded from the earlier analysis of 587 of the donors. An earlier analysis of 500 to 600 of the donors classified V segments as functional when productive rearrangements were above 56.7% and as segregating when the standard deviation between donors was above 5%. A statistical classification framework was built to diagnose cytomegalovirus status from the catalog of TCR beta chain sequences. In a later analysis, V and J genes were assigned by comparing TCR nucleotide sequences against IMGT/GENE-DB human TR gene sequences. In a later analysis, CDR3 sequences and most-parsimonious VDJ recombination scenarios were assigned using the TCRdist pipeline. In a later analysis, each TCR beta chain was defined by its CDR3 amino acid sequence together with its V-gene family, and reads without a unique V-gene family were excluded. As a way to deal with suspected cross-contamination and a sequencing artifact, a later analysis dropped approximately 570 nucleotide sequences that were highly shared and had low generation probability. A later analysis calculated a clonal expansion index for each public chain from normalized within-repertoire ranks of inferred template counts. In a later analysis, generation probabilities were computed using a VDJ recombination model fitted to out-of-frame rearrangements, and the results were checked against IGoR. A later analysis scored TCR-TCR, TCR-HLA and TCR-CMV co-occurrence with hypergeometric tests, applying a repertoire-size bias correction to TCR pairs. In a later analysis, false discovery rates were estimated by permuting HLA or CMV assignments 20 times. A later analysis grouped co-occurring TCRs with DBSCAN, adding TCRdist sequence similarity when clustering within HLA-allele-positive subsets. For co-occurrence clustering, repertoires with fewer than 30,000 or more than 120,000 public chains were excluded, along with four or five repertoires with anomalous nucleotide sharing. TCRdb took this table from immuneACCESS and kept in-frame rearrangements with V and J called. Such tables lack part of the clones; where checked against another copy, unresolved V genes explain under half of the gap, and the rest is unexplained. V and J calls and clone size come straight from that table; D and trimming were deduced from the DNA. Present in this sample are about 98,000 clones, 75% to 85% of which were seen just once. Jointly, the top ten make up about 10% of the sample.

Source material: PBMCs. The origin of this receptor is a man younger than 35 in good health and CMV-seropositive. Here the chain combines TRBV5-4 and TRBJ1-6; a stretch of 8 junction bases matches TRBD1. The CDR3 reads as follows: CASSLAGTGLNSPLHF. The nucleotide sequence reads as follows: TGTGCCAGCAGCTTGGCCGGGACAGGACTTAATTCACCCCTCCACTTT.